This is a list of T cell receptor beta chains from one sample in a study of T cell repertoires in cytomegalovirus infection. From the reads, TCRdb called clonotypes with MiXCR, one entry per CDR3 protein. The sample comprises approximately 750,000 distinct CDR3 sequences, approximately 34% of which are singletons, and roughly 2.9% rests with the top ten. Material for sequencing was PBMCs. Receptors were obtained from a human donor in good health (CMV status not recorded). Some clones in this sample may be carry-over from other donors' samples. Each CDR3 is given without its conserved first and last residue. The order of the fields is J gene, CDR3 length, V gene, CDR3 protein.

TRBJ2-1 12 TRBV7-2 ASSLQGAGNEQF
TRBJ2-3 11 TRBV6-1 ASDPLRTDTQY
TRBJ2-1 15 TRBV4-1 ASSQDGGAGVYNEQF
TRBJ2-1 13 TRBV6-4 ASSEDSVSYNEQF
TRBJ2-1 12 TRBV10-3 ATRGQGPANEQF
TRBJ1-2 13 TRBV19 ASTQWDRRNYGYT
TRBJ2-2 13 TRBV2 ATTPTGGDTGELF
TRBJ2-5 15 TRBV28 ASSFFLGTGDGETQY
TRBJ2-1 16 TRBV4-1 ASSLKGLAGGSYNEQF
TRBJ1-1 13 TRBV20-1 SAVRPRQVNTEAF
TRBJ1-5 14 TRBV7-8 ASSLGSGLHNQPQH
TRBJ1-5 12 TRBV28 ASSFLSGDQPQH
TRBJ2-1 12 TRBV6-1 ASNGVGSYNEQF